A single sample is the source of the 19 T cell receptor beta chains below, sequenced in a study of blood T cell repertoires in COVID-19. The data were produced by immunoSEQ multiplex PCR, yet TCRdb's version contains in-frame clones alone and is incomplete. The sample lists fewer than 150,000 clones; about 87% were seen once. Material for sequencing was peripheral blood. The receptors originated from a human donor in a cohort sampled during active COVID-19.

The genes are TRBV21-1 and TRBJ2-5; the table's D call, TRBD1, has no DNA check behind it. TRBV21-1 is shown as a pseudogene. The CDR3 sequence is 18 residues long. CDR3 nucleotide sequence: TGTGCCAGCAGCCCTCATTCCCGGGACAGGGACCGTGAGGAGACCCAGTACTTC. Translation gives CASSPHSRDRDREETQYF.

CDR3 DNA sequence: TGTGCCAGCAGCTTAGCACAGGGGGCGAACAATGAGCAGTTCTTC. This translates into CASSLAQGANNEQFF. V and J are TRBV7-3 and TRBJ2-1, with 9 bases aligning to TRBD1. Trimming removed 2 bases from V and 5 bases from J; junction bases left unmatched: 4. The length of the CDR3 is 15 residues. Germline CDR1 reads SGHTA; CDR2 reads FQGTGA.

The chain couples TRBV6-5 to TRBJ2-2, with D tentatively TRBD2 (6 bases). Germline CDR1 and CDR2: MNHEY and SVGAGI. V gave up 8 bases and J gave up 8 bases, with 9 bases separating them. The CDR3 has 11 residues. The CDR3 loop reads CASRRAGELFF. As DNA, the CDR3 is TGTGCCAGCCGGAGGGCGGGGGAGCTGTTTTTT.

This chain joins TRBV5-4 and TRBJ2-7; 9 nucleotides line up with TRBD1. The CDR3 length is 13 residues. The V gene's germline CDR1 is SGHNT and CDR2 YYREEE (reference sequence). Losses at the gene ends were 9 bases for V and 2 bases for J; bases not matched to a gene: 6. The CDR3 DNA is TGTGCCACCAATAGACAGGGGGCCTACGAGCAGTACTTC. Protein: CATNRQGAYEQYF.

The chain couples TRBV29-1 to TRBJ1-1, with D maybe TRBD1 (6 bases). Between the trimmed V and J ends, which lost 6 bases and 6 bases, there was a span of 14 bases. Germline V lookup: CDR1 SQVTM, CDR2 ANQGSEA. The CDR3 is made up of 12 amino acids. In DNA, the CDR3 is TGCAGCGTCGACAGGCCTGGGGCTGAAGCTTTCTTT. It is translated as CSVDRPGAEAFF.

This chain uses TRBV2 with TRBJ2-6; no reliable D call. V was trimmed by 2 bases and J by 1 base, leaving 6 bases between them. The CDR3 spans 15 residues. Looked up from germline, CDR1 is SNHLY and CDR2 is FYNNEI. CDR3: CASSESWSGANVLTF. The CDR3 bases are TGTGCCAGCAGTGAAAGCTGGTCTGGGGCCAACGTCCTGACTTTC. The variable domain in full, with the rest retrieved from reference TRBV2 and TRBJ2-6, is EPEVTQTPSHQVTQMGQEVILRCVPISNHLYFYWYRQILGQKVEFLVSFYNNEISEKSEIFDDQFSVERPDGSNFTLKIRSTKLEDSAMYFCASSESWSGANVLTFGAGSRLTVL.

The V call is TRBV7-6, the J call TRBJ2-7; a weak D match, TRBD2 (6 bases). The CDR3 loop spans 12 amino acids. The germline V gene has CDR1 SGHVS and CDR2 FNYEAQ. V gave up 5 bases and J gave up 3 bases, with 8 bases separating them. The CDR3 region has the DNA TGTGCCAGCAGCAACGGGGGCTACGAGCAGTACTTC. This codes for CASSNGGYEQYF.

V gene TRBV9 combines with J gene TRBJ2-5, with 7 nucleotides matching TRBD2. The CDR3 runs 14 residues. Losses at the gene ends were 0 bases for V and 1 base for J; bases not matched to a gene: 0. Germline assignment: CDR1 SGDLS and CDR2 YYNGEE. In DNA form, the CDR3 reads TGTGCCAGCAGCGTAGGACTAGCCCAAGAGACCCAGTACTTC. It codes for CASSVGLAQETQYF.

J is TRBJ1-3 and V is TRBV27; no firm D call. The V end was cut by 4 bases, the J end by 0 bases, with 10 bases between. The CDR3 consists of 15 residues. CDR1 is MNHEY and CDR2 is SMNVEV in the germline V gene (reference sequence). The CDR3 DNA sequence: TGTGCCAGCAGTTGGAGGCGGAACTCTGGAAACACCATATATTTT. This encodes CASSWRRNSGNTIYF.

This chain uses TRBV6-1 with TRBJ2-7, with D possibly TRBD1 on 5 matching bases. The germline V gene encodes CDR1 MNHNS and CDR2 SASEGT. The CDR3 has 13 residues. V dropped 0 bases and J dropped 9 bases, with 12 bases sitting between them. Here the CDR3 DNA reads TGTGCCAGCAGTGAAGCGGTACAGGATCGGCAGTACTTC. Protein: CASSEAVQDRQYF.

The V call is TRBV6-5, the J call TRBJ2-5; 7 bases agree with TRBD1. CDR3 length equals 13 residues. From germline, CDR1 is MNHEY and CDR2 SVGAGI. V was pared by 6 bases and J by 3 bases, with 4 bases of the junction left unmatched. The DNA of the CDR3 is TGTGCCAGCAGAGCCGACAGGGAAGAGACCCAGTACTTC. Translating gives CASRADREETQYF.

The chain joins TRBV19 to TRBJ1-2, with D perhaps TRBD1 (5 bases). Germline V gene lookup returns CDR1 LNHDA and CDR2 SQIVND (reference sequence). Trimming left V 5 bases short and J 4 bases short, with 8 bases between. The CDR3 sequence is 12 residues long. CDR3 DNA sequence: TGTGCCAGTAGTGACAGTCGCTATGGCTACACCTTC. It specifies CASSDSRYGYTF.

This sequence joins TRBV27 and TRBJ2-3; 14 bases agree with TRBD2. The germline V gene has CDR1 MNHEY and CDR2 SMNVEV (reference sequence). CDR3 length: 19 residues. V trimming: 2 bases; J trimming: 0 bases; junction bases outside the gene matches: 7. As DNA, the CDR3 is TGTGCCAGCAGTTTAGCCGGGACTAGCGGGGGACCTAGCACAGATACGCAGTATTTT. This codes for CASSLAGTSGGPSTDTQYF.

The gene calls are TRBV7-9 and TRBJ2-3; tentatively, D is TRBD1 (6 bases). The CDR3 consists of 14 residues. V lost 1 base and J 1 base, leaving 6 bases between the germline ends. Per germline, CDR1 SEHNR and CDR2 FQNEAQ (reference sequence). CDR3 DNA sequence: TGTGCCAGCAGCTTAGAGGGGGGCACAGATACGCAGTATTTT. This sequence encodes CASSLEGGTDTQYF.

This clone was detected only a few times. The CDR3 bases are TGTGCCAGCAGCCCAGGACAGGGGGCGAACACCGGGGAGCTGTTTTTT. Amino acids: CASSPGQGANTGELFF. The rearrangement links TRBV9 to TRBJ2-2, with 10 positions matching TRBD1. After removal of 4 bases from V and 0 bases from J, the junction contained 3 bases not matched to a gene. In germline, CDR1 is SGDLS, CDR2 YYNGEE. The CDR3 runs 16 residues.

The rearrangement links TRBV4-1 to TRBJ2-1; 12 positions agree with TRBD2. Germline-derived CDR1 and CDR2 are MGHRA and YSYEKL. The junction had 9 bases not matched to a gene; V was cut back by 1 base and J by 2 bases. The CDR3 has 19 amino acids. In DNA, the CDR3 is TGCGCCAGCAGCCAAGGCCGCGCTAGCGGGGGGGCCGCCTACAATGAGCAGTTCTTC. As protein: CASSQGRASGGAAYNEQFF.

This clone was detected only once. The V and J genes are TRBV5-6 and TRBJ2-1, with 9 bases identical to TRBD2. CDR3 length equals 15 residues. V shed 6 bases, J shed 9 bases, and the junction held 13 bases outside the gene matches. Germline CDR1 is SGHDT and CDR2 is YYEEEE. This CDR3 reads CASNVRGGGASEQFF. The CDR3 DNA is TGTGCCAGCAACGTAAGGGGCGGGGGGGCAAGTGAGCAGTTCTTC.

The rearrangement joins TRBV10-3 to TRBJ2-7, with TRBD2 matching 7 bases. Unmatched junction bases numbered 2, after V lost 4 bases and J lost 2 bases. The CDR3 sequence is 13 residues long. Germline-derived CDR1 and CDR2 are ENHRY and SYGVKD. CDR3 sequence reads: CAISAGGTYEQYF. DNA for the CDR3: TGTGCCATCAGTGCGGGAGGAACCTACGAGCAGTACTTC.

This chain joins TRBV5-1 and TRBJ2-7, with TRBD1 identical over 8 bases. The CDR3 loop spans 14 amino acids. V shed 0 bases, J shed 6 bases, and the junction held 5 bases outside the gene matches. Germline V gene data show CDR1 as SGHRS and CDR2 as YFSETQ. CDR3 sequence reads: CASSLGQGASEQYF. CDR3 bases: TGCGCCAGCAGCTTGGGGCAGGGGGCGAGCGAGCAGTACTTC. Based on the CDR3 plus reference TRBV5-1 and TRBJ2-7, the full variable domain is KAGVTQTPRYLIKTRGQQVTLSCSPISGHRSVSWYQQTPGQGLQFLFEYFSETQRNKGNFPGRFSGRQFSNSRSEMNVSTLELGDSALYLCASSLGQGASEQYFGPGTRLTVT.